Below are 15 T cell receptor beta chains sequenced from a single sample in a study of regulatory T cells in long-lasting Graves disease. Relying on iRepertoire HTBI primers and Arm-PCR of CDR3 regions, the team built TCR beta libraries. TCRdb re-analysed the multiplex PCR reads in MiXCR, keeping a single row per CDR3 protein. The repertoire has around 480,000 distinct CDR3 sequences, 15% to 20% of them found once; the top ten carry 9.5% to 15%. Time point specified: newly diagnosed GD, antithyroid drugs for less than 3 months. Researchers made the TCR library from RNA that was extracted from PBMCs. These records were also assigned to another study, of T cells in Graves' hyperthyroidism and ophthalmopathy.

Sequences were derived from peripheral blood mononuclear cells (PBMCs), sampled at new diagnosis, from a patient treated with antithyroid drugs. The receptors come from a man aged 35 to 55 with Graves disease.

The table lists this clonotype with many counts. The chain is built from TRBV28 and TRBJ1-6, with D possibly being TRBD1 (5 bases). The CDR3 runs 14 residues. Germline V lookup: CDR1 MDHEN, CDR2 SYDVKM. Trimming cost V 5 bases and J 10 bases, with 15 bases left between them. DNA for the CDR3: TGTGCCAGCAGTCACCTTGGGGGGGACTCACCCCTCCACTTT. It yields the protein CASSHLGGDSPLHF.

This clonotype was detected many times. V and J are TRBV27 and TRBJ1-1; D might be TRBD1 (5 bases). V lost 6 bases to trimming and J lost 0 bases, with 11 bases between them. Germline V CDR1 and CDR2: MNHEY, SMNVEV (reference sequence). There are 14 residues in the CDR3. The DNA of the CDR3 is TGTGCCAGCAGGCCAGGGTACATGAACACTGAAGCTTTCTTT. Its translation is CASRPGYMNTEAFF.

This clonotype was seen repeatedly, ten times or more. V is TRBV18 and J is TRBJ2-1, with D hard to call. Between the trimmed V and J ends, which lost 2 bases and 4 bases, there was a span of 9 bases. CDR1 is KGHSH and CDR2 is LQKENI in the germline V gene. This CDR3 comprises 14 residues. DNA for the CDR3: TGTGCCAGCTCACCATCTTTACAATACAATGAGCAGTTCTTC. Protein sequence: CASSPSLQYNEQFF.

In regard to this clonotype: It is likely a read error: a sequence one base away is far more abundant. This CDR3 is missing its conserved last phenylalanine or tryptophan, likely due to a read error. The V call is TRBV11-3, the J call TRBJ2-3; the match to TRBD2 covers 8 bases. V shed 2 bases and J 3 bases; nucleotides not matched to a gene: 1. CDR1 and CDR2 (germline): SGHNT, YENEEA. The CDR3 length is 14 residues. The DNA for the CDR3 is TGTGCCAGCAGCTTATCGGGGGGGACAGATACGCAGTATCTT. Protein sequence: CASSLSGGTDTQYL.

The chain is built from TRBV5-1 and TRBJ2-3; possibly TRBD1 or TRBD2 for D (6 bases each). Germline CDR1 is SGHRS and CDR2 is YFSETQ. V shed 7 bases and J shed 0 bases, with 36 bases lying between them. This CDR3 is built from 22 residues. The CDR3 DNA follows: TGCGCCAGCTCCCCAGGGGCCCGGGGGTCCCTCTTAATAGCGACAAGCACAGATACGCAGTATTTT. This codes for CASSPGARGSLLIATSTDTQYF.

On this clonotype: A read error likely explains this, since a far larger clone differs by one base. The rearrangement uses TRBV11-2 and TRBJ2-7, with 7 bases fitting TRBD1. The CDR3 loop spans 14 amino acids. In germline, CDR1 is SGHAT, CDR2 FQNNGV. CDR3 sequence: CAGSHRDRNYEQYF. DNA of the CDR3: TGTGCCGGCAGTCACCGGGACAGAAACTACGAGCAGTACTTC.

CDR3 in DNA: TGTGCCAGCAGCCGGCAACCCTCCTACAATGAGCAGTTCTTC. It is translated as CASSRQPSYNEQFF. The chain employs TRBV7-2 and TRBJ2-1, with D hard to call. The germline gives CDR1 SGHTA, CDR2 FQGNSA. The CDR3 consists of 14 residues. V lost 5 bases and J 0 bases, leaving 8 bases between the germline ends.

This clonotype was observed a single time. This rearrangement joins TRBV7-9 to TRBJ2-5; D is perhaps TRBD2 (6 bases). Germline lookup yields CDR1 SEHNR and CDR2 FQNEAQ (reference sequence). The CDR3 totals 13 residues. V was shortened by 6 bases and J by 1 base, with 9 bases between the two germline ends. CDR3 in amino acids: CASRPTSQETQYF. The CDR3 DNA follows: TGTGCCAGCAGACCGACTAGCCAAGAGACCCAGTACTTC.

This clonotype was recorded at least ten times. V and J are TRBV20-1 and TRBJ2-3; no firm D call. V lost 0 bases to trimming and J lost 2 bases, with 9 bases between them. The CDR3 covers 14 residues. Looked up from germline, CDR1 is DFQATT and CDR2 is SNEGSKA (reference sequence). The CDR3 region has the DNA TGCAGTGCTAGAGATTGGCAGATCACAGATACGCAGTATTTT. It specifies CSARDWQITDTQYF.

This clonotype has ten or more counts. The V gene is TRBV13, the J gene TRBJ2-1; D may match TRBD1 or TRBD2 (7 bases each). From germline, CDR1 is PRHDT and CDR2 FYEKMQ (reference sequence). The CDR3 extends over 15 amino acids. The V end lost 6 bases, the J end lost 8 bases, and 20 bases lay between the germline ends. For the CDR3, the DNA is TGTGCCAGCAGTAAAGACAGGGAGGGTGGTGATGAGCAGTTCTTC. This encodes CASSKDREGGDEQFF.

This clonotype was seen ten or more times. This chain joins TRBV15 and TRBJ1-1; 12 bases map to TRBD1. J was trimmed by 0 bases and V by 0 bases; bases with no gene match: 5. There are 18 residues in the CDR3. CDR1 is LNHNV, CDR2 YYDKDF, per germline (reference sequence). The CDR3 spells CATSRDIGTGGLNTEAFF. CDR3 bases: TGTGCCACCAGCAGAGATATAGGGACAGGGGGCCTGAACACTGAAGCTTTCTTT. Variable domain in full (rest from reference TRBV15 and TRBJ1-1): DAMVIQNPRYQVTQFGKPVTLSCSQTLNHNVMYWYQQKSSQAPKLLFHYYDKDFNNEADTPDNFQSRRPNTSFCFLDIRSPGLGDTAMYLCATSRDIGTGGLNTEAFFGQGTRLTVV.

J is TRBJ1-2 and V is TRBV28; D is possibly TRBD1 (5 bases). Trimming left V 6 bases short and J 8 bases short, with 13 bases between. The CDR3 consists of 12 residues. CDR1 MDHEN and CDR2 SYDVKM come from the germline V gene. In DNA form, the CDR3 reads TGTGCCAGCAGAAACGACGGGACCGGCTACACCTTC. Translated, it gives CASRNDGTGYTF.

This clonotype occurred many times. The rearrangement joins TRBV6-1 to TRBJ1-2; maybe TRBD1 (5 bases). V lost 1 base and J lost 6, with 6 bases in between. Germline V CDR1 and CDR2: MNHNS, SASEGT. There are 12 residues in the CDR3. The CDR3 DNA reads TGTGCCAGCAGTGAAGTAGGGGATGGCTACACCTTC. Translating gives CASSEVGDGYTF.

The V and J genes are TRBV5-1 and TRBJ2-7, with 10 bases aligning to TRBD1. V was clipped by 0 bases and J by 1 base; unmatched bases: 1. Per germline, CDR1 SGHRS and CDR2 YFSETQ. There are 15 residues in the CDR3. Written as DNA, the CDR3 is TGCGCCAGCAGCTTGGCGGGACAGGGGTCCTACGAGCAGTACTTC. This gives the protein CASSLAGQGSYEQYF.

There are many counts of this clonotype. This chain's CDR3 is CASSLRTSGKSSYNEQFF. The CDR3 bases are TGTGCCAGCAGTTTACGGACTAGCGGGAAGAGCTCCTACAATGAGCAGTTCTTC. The chain is built from TRBV6-2 or TRBV6-3 and TRBJ2-1; 12 bases agree with TRBD2. Unmatched junction bases numbered 7, after V lost 4 bases and J lost 0 bases. CDR3 size: 18 residues. From germline, CDR1 is MNHEY and CDR2 SVGEGT.